This entry describes one T cell receptor beta chain. Its target is not known. The library was made from cDNA and included unique molecular identifiers. TCRdb re-called the PCR reads with MiXCR, one entry per CDR3 protein. The sample yields 500,000 to 600,000 distinct CDR3 sequences, about 44% seen once. This record belongs to a study of post-analysis software for immune sequencing data. V shed 6 bases and J 0 bases; nucleotides not matched to a gene: 6. Germline CDR1 reads ENHRY; CDR2 reads SYGVKD. The CDR3 is 15 amino acids. General study findings and limits: With TRBV5-6, TRBV5-1 and TRBV20-1 included, 4 or 5 TRBV segments were more frequent in patients than in controls.

Sequences were obtained from blood. The origin of this receptor is a girl aged 10 to 17 with multiple sclerosis. The chain uses TRBV10-3 and TRBJ2-3; TRBD1 matches at 7 bases. The CDR3 DNA sequence: TGTGCCATCAGGGGGGACAGCGTTAGCACAGATACGCAGTATTTT. Translated, it gives CAIRGDSVSTDTQYF.